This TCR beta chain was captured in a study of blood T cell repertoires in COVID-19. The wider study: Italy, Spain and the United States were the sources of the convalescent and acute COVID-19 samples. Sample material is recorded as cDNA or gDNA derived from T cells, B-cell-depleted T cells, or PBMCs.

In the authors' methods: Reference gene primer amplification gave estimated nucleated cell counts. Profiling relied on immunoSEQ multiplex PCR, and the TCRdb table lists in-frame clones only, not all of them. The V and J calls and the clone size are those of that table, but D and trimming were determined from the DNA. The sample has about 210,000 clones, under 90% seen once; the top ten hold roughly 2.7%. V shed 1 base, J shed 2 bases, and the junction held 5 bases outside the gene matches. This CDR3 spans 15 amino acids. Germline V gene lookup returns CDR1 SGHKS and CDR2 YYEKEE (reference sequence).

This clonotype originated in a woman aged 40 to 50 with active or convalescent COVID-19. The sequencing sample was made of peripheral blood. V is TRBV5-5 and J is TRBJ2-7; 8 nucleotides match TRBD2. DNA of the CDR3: TGTGCCAGCAGCTTGCGGGGGGGCCTAACCTACGAGCAGTACTTC. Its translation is CASSLRGGLTYEQYF. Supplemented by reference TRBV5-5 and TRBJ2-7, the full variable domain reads DAGVTQSPTHLIKTRGQQVTLRCSPISGHKSVSWYQQVLGQGPQFIFQYYEKEERGRGNFPDRFSARQFPNYSSELNVNALLLGDSALYLCASSLRGGLTYEQYFGPGTRLTVT.